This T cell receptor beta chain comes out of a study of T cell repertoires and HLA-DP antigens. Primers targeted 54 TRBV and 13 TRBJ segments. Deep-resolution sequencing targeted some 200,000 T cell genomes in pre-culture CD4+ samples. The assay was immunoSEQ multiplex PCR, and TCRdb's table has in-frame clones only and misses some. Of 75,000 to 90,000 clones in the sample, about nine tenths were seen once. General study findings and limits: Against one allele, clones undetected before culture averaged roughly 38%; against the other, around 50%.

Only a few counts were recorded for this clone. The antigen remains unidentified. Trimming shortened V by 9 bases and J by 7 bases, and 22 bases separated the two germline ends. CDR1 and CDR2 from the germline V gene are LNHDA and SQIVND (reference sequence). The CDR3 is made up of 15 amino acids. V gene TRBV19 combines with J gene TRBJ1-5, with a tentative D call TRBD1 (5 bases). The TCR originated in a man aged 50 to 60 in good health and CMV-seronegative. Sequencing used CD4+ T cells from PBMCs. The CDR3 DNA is TGTGCCAGCGGGCGGCAACCCCGGGGCGGGCAGCCCCAGCATTTT. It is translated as CASGRQPRGGQPQHF.